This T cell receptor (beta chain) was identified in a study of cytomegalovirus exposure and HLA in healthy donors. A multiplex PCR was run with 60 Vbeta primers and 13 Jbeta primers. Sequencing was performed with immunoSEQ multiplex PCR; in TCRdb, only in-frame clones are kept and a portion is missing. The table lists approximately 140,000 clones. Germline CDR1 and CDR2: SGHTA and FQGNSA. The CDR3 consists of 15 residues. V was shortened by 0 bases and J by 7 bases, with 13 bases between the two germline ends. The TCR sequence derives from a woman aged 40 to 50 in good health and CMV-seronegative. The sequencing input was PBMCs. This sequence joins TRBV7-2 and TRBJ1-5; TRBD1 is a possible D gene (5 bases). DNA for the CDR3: TGTGCCAGCAGCTTAGCGGTGCCAGGGCGGCAGCCCCAGCATTTT. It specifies CASSLAVPGRQPQHF.